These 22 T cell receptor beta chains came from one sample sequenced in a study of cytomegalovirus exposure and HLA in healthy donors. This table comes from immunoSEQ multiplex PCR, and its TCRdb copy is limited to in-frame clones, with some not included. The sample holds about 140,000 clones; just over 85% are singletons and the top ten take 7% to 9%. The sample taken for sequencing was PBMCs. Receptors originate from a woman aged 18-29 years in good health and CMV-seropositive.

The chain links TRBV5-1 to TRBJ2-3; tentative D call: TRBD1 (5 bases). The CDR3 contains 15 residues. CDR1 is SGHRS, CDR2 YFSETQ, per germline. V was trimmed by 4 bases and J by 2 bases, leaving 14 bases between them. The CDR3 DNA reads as TGCGCCAGCAGCGGCCAGGGTACATTCACAGATACGCAGTATTTT. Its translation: CASSGQGTFTDTQYF.

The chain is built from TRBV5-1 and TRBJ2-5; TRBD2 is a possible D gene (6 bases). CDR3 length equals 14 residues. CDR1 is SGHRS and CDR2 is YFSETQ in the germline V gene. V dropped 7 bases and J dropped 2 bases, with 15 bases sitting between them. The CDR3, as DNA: TGCGCCAGCTCTCCCGGGAGTACTCAAGAGACCCAGTACTTC. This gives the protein CASSPGSTQETQYF.

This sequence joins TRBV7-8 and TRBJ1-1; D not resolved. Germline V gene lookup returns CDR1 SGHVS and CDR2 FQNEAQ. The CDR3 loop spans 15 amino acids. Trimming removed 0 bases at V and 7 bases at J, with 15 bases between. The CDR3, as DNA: TGTGCCAGCAGCTTAGCGCTGGGAGGGTTTAGTGAAGCTTTCTTT. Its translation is CASSLALGGFSEAFF.

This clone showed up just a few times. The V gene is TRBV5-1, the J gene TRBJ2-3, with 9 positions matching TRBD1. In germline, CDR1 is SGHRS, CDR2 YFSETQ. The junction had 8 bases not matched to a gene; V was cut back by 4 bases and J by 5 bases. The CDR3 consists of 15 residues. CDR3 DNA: TGCGCCAGCAGCCCTCCCACAGGGGGCGGAGATACGCAGTATTTT. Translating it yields CASSPPTGGGDTQYF.

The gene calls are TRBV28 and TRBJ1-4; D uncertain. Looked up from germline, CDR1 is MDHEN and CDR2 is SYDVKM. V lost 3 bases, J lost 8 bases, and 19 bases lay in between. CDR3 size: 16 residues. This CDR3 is CASSFRRLRGEEKLFF. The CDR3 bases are TGTGCCAGCAGTTTCCGACGGCTCCGCGGAGAGGAAAAACTGTTTTTT.

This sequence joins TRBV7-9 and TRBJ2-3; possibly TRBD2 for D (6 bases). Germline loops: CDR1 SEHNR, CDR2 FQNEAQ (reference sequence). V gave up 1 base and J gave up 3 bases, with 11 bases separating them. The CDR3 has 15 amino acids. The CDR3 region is CASSLVLARTDTQYF. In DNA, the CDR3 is TGTGCCAGCAGCTTAGTACTAGCCCGTACAGATACGCAGTATTTT. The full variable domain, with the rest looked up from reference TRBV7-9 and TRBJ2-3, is DTGVSQNPRHKITKRGQNVTFRCDPISEHNRLYWYRQTLGQGPEFLTYFQNEAQLEKSRLLSDRFSAERPKGSFSTLEIQRTEQGDSAMYLCASSLVLARTDTQYFGPGTRLTVL.

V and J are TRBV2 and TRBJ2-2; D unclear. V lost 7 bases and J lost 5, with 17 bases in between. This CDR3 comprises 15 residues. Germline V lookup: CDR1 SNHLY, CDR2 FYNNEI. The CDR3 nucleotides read TGTGCCAGCACTACAGTGCGTCAGACGACCGGGGAGCTGTTTTTT. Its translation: CASTTVRQTTGELFF.

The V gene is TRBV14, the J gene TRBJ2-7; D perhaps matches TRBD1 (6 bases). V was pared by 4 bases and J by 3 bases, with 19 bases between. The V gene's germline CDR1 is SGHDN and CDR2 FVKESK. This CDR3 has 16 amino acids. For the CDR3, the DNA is TGTGCCAGCAGCCCCCTCGGCAGGGGAGATGGCTACGAGCAGTACTTC. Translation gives CASSPLGRGDGYEQYF.

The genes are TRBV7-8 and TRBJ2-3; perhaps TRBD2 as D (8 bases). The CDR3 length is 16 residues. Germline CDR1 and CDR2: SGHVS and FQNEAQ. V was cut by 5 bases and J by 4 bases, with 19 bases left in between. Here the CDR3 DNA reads TGTGCCAGCAGCCTGGGGGGTAGCGGGACAGCAGATACGCAGTATTTT. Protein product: CASSLGGSGTADTQYF.

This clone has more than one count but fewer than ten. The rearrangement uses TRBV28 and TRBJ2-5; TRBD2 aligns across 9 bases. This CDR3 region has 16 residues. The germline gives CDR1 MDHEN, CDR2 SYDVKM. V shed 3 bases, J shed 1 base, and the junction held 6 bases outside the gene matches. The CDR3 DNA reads TGTGCCAGCAGTTTGCCCGGGACTAGCAGCCAAGAGACCCAGTACTTC. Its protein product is CASSLPGTSSQETQYF. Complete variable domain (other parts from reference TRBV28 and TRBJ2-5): DVKVTQSSRYLVKRTGEKVFLECVQDMDHENMFWYRQDPGLGLRLIYFSYDVKMKEKGDIPEGYSVSREKKERFSLILESASTNQTSMYLCASSLPGTSSQETQYFGPGTRLLVL.

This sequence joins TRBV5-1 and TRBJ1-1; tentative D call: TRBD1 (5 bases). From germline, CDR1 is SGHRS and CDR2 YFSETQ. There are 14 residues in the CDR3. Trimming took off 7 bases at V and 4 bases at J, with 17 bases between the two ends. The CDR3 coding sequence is TGCGCCAGCCGCCAGCAGGGATTGGCCACTGAAGCTTTCTTT. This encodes CASRQQGLATEAFF.

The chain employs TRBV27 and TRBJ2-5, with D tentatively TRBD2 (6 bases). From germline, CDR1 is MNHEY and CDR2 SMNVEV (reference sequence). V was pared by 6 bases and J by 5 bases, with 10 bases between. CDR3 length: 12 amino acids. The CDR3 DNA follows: TGTGCCAGCAGGAAGGGACTCGAGACCCAGTACTTC. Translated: CASRKGLETQYF.

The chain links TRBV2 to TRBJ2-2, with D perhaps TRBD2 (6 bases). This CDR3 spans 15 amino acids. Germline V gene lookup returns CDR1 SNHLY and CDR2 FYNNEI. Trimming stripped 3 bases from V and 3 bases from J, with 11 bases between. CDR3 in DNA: TGTGCCAGCAGTGACGACGGGACTTACACCGGGGAGCTGTTTTTT. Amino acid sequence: CASSDDGTYTGELFF.

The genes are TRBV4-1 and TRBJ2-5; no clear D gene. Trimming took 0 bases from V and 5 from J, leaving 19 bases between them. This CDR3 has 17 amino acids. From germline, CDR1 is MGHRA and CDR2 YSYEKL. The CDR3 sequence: CASSQESASSLVETQYF. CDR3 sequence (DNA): TGCGCCAGCAGCCAAGAGTCCGCGAGTTCGTTAGTGGAGACCCAGTACTTC.

CDR3 DNA: TGTGCCAGCAGCTTAAAACAGGGGGCCATTGAAGCTTTCTTT. This gives the protein CASSLKQGAIEAFF. The genes are TRBV5-4 and TRBJ1-1; TRBD1 matches at 9 bases. The germline V gene encodes CDR1 SGHNT and CDR2 YYREEE (reference sequence). The CDR3 totals 14 residues. Losses at the gene ends were 2 bases for V and 7 bases for J; bases not matched to a gene: 6.

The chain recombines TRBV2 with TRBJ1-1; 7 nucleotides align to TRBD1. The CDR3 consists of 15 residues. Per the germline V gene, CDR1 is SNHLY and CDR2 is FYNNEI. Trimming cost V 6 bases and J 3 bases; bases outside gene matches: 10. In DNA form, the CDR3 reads TGTGCCAGCAGGGCAATTGGGACAGCCGACACTGAAGCTTTCTTT. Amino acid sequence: CASRAIGTADTEAFF. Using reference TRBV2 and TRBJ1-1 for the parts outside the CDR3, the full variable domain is EPEVTQTPSHQVTQMGQEVILRCVPISNHLYFYWYRQILGQKVEFLVSFYNNEISEKSEIFDDQFSVERPDGSNFTLKIRSTKLEDSAMYFCASRAIGTADTEAFFGQGTRLTVV.

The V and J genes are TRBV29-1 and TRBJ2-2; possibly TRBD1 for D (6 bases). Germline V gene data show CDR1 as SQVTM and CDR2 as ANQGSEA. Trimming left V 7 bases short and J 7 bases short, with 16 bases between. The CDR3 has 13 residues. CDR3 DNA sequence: TGCAGCGGGACAGTTTCCCTATACGGGGAGCTGTTTTTT. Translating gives CSGTVSLYGELFF.

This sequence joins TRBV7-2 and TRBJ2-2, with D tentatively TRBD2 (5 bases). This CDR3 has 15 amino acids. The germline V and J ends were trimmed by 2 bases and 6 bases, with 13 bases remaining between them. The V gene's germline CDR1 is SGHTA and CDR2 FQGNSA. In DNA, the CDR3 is TGTGCCAGCAGCTTACAGCGGATCGGACCCGGGGAGCTGTTTTTT. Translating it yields CASSLQRIGPGELFF. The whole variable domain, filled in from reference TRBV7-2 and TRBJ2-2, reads GAGVSQSPSNKVTEKGKDVELRCDPISGHTALYWYRQSLGQGLEFLIYFQGNSAPDKSGLPSDRFSAERTGGSVSTLTIQRTQQEDSAVYLCASSLQRIGPGELFFGEGSRLTVL.

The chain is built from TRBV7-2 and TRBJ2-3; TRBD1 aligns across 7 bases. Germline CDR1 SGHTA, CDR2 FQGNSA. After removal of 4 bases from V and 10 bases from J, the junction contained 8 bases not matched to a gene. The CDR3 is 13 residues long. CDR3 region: CASSSRQGGAQYF. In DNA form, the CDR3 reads TGTGCCAGCAGCTCAAGACAGGGTGGTGCGCAGTATTTT.

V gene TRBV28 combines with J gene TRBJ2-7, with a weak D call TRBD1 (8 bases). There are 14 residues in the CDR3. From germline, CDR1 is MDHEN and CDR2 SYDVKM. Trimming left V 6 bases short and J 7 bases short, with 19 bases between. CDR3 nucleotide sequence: TGTGCCAGCAGCATAGGACAGGGAGGGTTTGAGCAGTACTTC. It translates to CASSIGQGGFEQYF.

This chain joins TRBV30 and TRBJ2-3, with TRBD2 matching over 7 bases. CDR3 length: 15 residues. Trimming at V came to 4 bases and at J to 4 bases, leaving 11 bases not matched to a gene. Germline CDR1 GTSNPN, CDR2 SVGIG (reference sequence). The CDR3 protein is CAWNSIGGGSDTQYF. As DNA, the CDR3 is TGTGCCTGGAATAGCATCGGGGGAGGGTCAGATACGCAGTATTTT.

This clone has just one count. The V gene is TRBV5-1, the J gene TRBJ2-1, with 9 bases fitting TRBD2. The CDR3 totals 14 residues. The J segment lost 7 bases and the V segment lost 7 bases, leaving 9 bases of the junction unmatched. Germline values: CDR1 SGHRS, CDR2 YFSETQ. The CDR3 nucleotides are TGCGCCAGCCGAACAGCGGGGGGTATGAATGAGCAGTTCTTC. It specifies CASRTAGGMNEQFF.